These 13 T cell receptor beta chains came from one sample sequenced in a study of CXCR3-negative and CXCR3-positive naive CD8 T cells. General study findings and limits: CXCR3-expressing naive cells carried TRB CDR3s more hydrophobic than those of CXCR3-negative naive cells.

These TCRs' antigens remain unknown. Preparation of TRB cDNA libraries relied on 5' RACE carrying UMI labels. TCRdb re-called the 5' RACE reads and catalogs CDR3 proteins one per entry, DNA excluded. The table lists roughly 60,000 distinct CDR3 sequences. The sequencing sample was made of naive CXCR3+ CD8+ T cells from blood. As to subset: CD45RO-CCR7+CD27+CD95- naive CD8+ T cells expressing CXCR3 (TNR3+). Receptor source: a human donor in good health. Some clones in this sample may be carry-over from other donors' samples.

This sequence joins TRBV28 and TRBJ2-3; the TRBD2 assignment by TCRdb is unverifiable without DNA. CDR1 and CDR2 (germline): MDHEN, SYDVKM. This CDR3 is 15 amino acids long. CDR3 sequence reads: CASSLPRESTDTQYF.

The rearrangement joins TRBV29-1 to TRBJ2-6; TCRdb's D call of TRBD1 is untestable without DNA. Germline V gene data show CDR1 as SQVTM and CDR2 as ANQGSEA. The CDR3 totals 15 residues. The CDR3 spells CSVGDREAGANVLTF.

The chain joins TRBV29-1 to TRBJ2-7; lacking DNA, the TRBD1 call made by TCRdb goes unchecked. Per the germline V gene, CDR1 is SQVTM and CDR2 is ANQGSEA. CDR3 length equals 13 residues. CDR3 sequence: CSVVGQATYEQYF.

The rearrangement uses TRBV7-9 and TRBJ1-1; no DNA is available, so the TRBD1 call from TCRdb remains unchecked. The CDR3 consists of 15 residues. Germline CDR1 is SEHNR and CDR2 is FQNEAQ (reference sequence). The CDR3 loop reads CASSGRGGQNTEAFF.

The CDR3 here is CASSEWLTGELFF. V is TRBV7-9 and J is TRBJ2-2. Per germline, CDR1 SEHNR and CDR2 FQNEAQ (reference sequence). This CDR3 is built from 13 residues.

V is TRBV7-6 and J is TRBJ2-7; the TCRdb D gene call, TRBD2, has no DNA to confirm it. In germline, CDR1 is SGHVS, CDR2 FNYEAQ. CDR3 length: 15 amino acids. This chain's CDR3 is CASSLSDANGREQYF.

The genes are TRBV7-9 and TRBJ2-7. The germline CDR1 and CDR2 sequences are SEHNR and FQNEAQ (reference sequence). The CDR3 loop spans 12 amino acids. This CDR3 is CASSLTDTLWYF.

The chain uses TRBV6-2 or TRBV6-3 and TRBJ1-2. Looked up from germline, CDR1 is MNHEY and CDR2 is SVGEGT. The CDR3 contains 17 residues. The CDR3 sequence: CASSLGIDRGPEYGYTF.

V usage is TRBV15 and J usage is TRBJ2-1; there is no DNA to check the TCRdb D call of TRBD1. The CDR3 extends over 16 amino acids. Per germline, CDR1 LNHNV and CDR2 YYDKDF (reference sequence). The CDR3 loop is CATSRDAGAAYNEQFF.

The V gene is TRBV9, the J gene TRBJ2-7; TCRdb proposes TRBD1, but this gene call is untestable without DNA. Germline CDR1 and CDR2: SGDLS and YYNGEE. This CDR3 spans 13 amino acids. The CDR3 protein is CASSVENRDEQYF.

The gene calls are TRBV7-9 and TRBJ1-2; TCRdb gives TRBD1 as the D gene, but with no DNA this cannot be confirmed. CDR3 length: 13 residues. The germline gives CDR1 SEHNR, CDR2 FQNEAQ (reference sequence). The CDR3 here is CASSLNDREGYTF. The full variable domain, rest sourced from reference TRBV7-9 and TRBJ1-2, is DTGVSQNPRHKITKRGQNVTFRCDPISEHNRLYWYRQTLGQGPEFLTYFQNEAQLEKSRLLSDRFSAERPKGSFSTLEIQRTEQGDSAMYLCASSLNDREGYTFGSGTRLTVV.

The rearrangement uses TRBV7-8 and TRBJ2-5; TCRdb designates TRBD2, a call that cannot be tested without DNA. This CDR3 is 15 amino acids long. In germline, CDR1 is SGHVS, CDR2 FQNEAQ. CDR3 sequence reads: CASTLGPSGEETQYF.

The V gene is TRBV12-3 or TRBV12-4, the J gene TRBJ2-2. The CDR3 runs to 15 residues. CDR3 sequence reads: CASSFFLVNTGELFF.